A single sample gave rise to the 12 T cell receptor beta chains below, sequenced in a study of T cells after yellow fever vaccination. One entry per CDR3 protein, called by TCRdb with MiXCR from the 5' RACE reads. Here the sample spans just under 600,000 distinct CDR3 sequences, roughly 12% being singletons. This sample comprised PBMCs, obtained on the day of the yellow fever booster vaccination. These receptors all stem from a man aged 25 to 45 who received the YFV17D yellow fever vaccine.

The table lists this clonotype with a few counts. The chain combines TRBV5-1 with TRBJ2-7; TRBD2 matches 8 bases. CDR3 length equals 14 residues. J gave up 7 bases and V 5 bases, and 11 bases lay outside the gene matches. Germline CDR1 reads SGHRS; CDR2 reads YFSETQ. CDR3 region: CASRPPGGDTEQYF. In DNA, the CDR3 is TGCGCCAGCAGGCCGCCCGGGGGGGACACTGAGCAGTACTTC.

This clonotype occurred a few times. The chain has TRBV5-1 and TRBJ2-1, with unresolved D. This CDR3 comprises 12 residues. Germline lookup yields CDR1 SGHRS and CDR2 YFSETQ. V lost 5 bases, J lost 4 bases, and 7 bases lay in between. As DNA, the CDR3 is TGCGCCAGCAGGGAGAGGTACAATGAGCAGTTCTTC. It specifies CASRERYNEQFF.

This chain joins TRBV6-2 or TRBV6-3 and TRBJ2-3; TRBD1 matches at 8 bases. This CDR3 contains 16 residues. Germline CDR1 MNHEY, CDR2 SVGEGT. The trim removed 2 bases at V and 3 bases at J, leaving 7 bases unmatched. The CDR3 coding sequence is TGTGCCAGCAGTTACCCGACAGGGGTTTTGACAGATACGCAGTATTTT. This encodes CASSYPTGVLTDTQYF.

The CDR3 region is CASTPPGQGLAWGLTIYF. CDR3 sequence (DNA): TGTGCCAGCACCCCCCCGGGACAGGGCCTAGCCTGGGGGCTCACCATATATTTT. This chain uses TRBV12-3 or TRBV12-4 with TRBJ1-3; TRBD1 agrees at 9 bases. J was trimmed by 9 bases and V by 7 bases; bases with no gene match: 22. This CDR3 region has 18 residues.

The CDR3 spells CSARHGGGTSYNEQFF. The CDR3, as DNA: TGCAGTGCTCGGCACGGGGGCGGGACTTCCTACAATGAGCAGTTCTTC. The J gene is TRBJ2-1, the V gene TRBV20-1, with D perhaps assigned TRBD1 or TRBD2 (6 bases each). Looked up from germline, CDR1 is DFQATT and CDR2 is SNEGSKA (reference sequence). V was pared by 5 bases and J by 1 base, with 18 bases between. CDR3 length equals 16 residues.

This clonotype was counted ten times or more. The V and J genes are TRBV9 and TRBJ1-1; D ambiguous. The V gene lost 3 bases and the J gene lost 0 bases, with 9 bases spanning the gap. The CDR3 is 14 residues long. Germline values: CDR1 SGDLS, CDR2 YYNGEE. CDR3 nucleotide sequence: TGTGCCAGCAGCGCCGACCCTGTGAACACTGAAGCTTTCTTT. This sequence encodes CASSADPVNTEAFF.

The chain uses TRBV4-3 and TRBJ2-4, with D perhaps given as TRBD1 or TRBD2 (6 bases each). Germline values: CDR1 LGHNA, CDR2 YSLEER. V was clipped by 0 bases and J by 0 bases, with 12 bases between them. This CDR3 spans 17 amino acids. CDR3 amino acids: CASSQELQGLAKNIQYF. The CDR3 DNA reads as TGCGCCAGCAGCCAAGAACTACAGGGACTAGCCAAAAACATTCAGTACTTC.

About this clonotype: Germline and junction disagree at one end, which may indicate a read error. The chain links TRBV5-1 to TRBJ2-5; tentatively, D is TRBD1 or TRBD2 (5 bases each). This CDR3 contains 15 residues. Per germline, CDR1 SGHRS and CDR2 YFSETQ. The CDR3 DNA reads TGCGCCAGCCGCTTTTCCGGGACGGAACAAGAGACCCAGTACTTC. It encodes CASRFSGTEQETQYF. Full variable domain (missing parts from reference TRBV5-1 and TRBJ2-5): KAGVTQTPRYLIKTRGQQVTLSCSPISGHRSVSWYQQTPGQGLQFLFEYFSETQRNKGNFPGRFSGRQFSNSRSEMNVSTLELGDSALYLCASRFSGTEQETQYFGPGTRLLVL.

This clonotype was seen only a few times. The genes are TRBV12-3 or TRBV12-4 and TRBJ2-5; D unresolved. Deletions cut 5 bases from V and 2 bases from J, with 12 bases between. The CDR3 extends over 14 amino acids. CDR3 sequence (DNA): TGTGCCAGCAGTGCCTCCTTGGTGCAAGAGACCCAGTACTTC. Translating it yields CASSASLVQETQYF.

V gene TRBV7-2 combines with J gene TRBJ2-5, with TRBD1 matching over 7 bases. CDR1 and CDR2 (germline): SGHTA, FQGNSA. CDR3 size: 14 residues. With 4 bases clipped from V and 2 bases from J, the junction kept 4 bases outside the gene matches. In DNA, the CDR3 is TGTGCCAGCAGCTCGGGACAGACTCAAGAGACCCAGTACTTC. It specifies CASSSGQTQETQYF.

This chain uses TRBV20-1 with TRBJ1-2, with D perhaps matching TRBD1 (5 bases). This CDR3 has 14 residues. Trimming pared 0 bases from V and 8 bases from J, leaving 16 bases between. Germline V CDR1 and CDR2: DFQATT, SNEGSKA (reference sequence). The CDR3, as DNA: TGCAGTGCTAGAGATATCAGGGAAACAAGCGGCTACACCTTC. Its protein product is CSARDIRETSGYTF.

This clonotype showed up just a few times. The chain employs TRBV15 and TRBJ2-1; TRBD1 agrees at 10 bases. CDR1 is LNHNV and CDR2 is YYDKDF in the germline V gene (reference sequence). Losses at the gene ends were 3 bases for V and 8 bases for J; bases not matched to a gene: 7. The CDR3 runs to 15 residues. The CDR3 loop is CATSRGQGSSDEQFF. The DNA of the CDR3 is TGTGCCACCAGCAGGGGACAGGGGAGCTCCGATGAGCAGTTCTTC.